This T cell receptor (beta chain) was documented in a study of blood T cell repertoires in COVID-19 (TCRdb year 2020). Background for the entire study: Samples covering the acute and convalescent phases of COVID-19 were provided by collaborators in the United States, Italy and Spain. The prospective study material was composed of cDNA or gDNA derived from T cells, B-cell-depleted T cells, or PBMCs. The dataset comprised deeply sampled blood TCRbeta repertoires from subjects exposed to, actively infected with, or recovered from COVID-19. A freely available public database, intended as a resource for researchers studying the immune response to SARS-CoV-2, is where the repertoires were released. The samples were drawn from the first 160 participants of the ongoing ImmuneRACE study and from 1,254 subjects provided by 6 global collaborators. Nearly every sample came with metadata listing a de-identified subject ID, COVID-19 status, age in years and sex. Where available, HLA class I and class II types were obtained from metadata supplied by the sample provider rather than from assay-based typing. Study-wide findings and limitations: Clinical and demographic metadata were provided uncurated, with the amount varying by source and participant.

In Seattle, one collaborating source enrolled patients while the infection was active and tracked those patients longitudinally over the course of disease. Collaborating institutions collected whole blood in K2EDTA tubes following their own protocols. For TCRbeta analysis, collaborators shipped samples in one of three forms: frozen whole blood, isolated PBMCs, or DNA extracted from either of those sample types. Details on this clone: Its target antigen remains unknown. Per-nucleotide qualities are absent, and no much larger clonotype sits a single base away.

Based on the germline V gene, the CDR1 and CDR2 sequences are SGHRS and YFSETQ. After removal of 2 bases from V and 2 bases from J, the junction retains 3 bases not matched to a gene. From the cysteine up to the phenylalanine, the CDR3 has a length of 14 residues. The entry retains the CDR3 DNA only, 42 bases that are in frame from base 1. TCRbeta CDR3 regions were amplified from genomic DNA by means of the immunoSEQ Assay, a bias-controlled multiplex PCR. In the source study's methods: The number of nucleated cells in each sample was estimated by amplification of reference gene primers within the assay. To quantify the absolute abundance of each unique TCRbeta CDR3 rearrangement, sequence reads were collapsed and filtered. For each sample, productive Simpson clonality was calculated by taking the square root of Simpson's diversity index across productive rearrangements. TCRdb mirrors the immuneACCESS table, restricted to in-frame sequences. Some clones are absent from its copies; in checked studies, under half trace to an unresolved V gene, and the reason for the others is unknown. That table gives V, J and clone size, and the DNA gave D and trimming. The sample contains under 200,000 clones, roughly 80% of them found a single time. The ten top clones hold about 8.8% of the sample.

This TCR came from a woman aged 80 or over with COVID-19, enrolled during active disease. The rearrangement combines TRBV5-1 with TRBJ2-7; TRBD2 matches 8 bases in the middle. Sequencing was carried out using peripheral blood. CDR3 loop: CASSLTGGPYEQYF. The nucleotide sequence is given as TGCGCCAGCAGCTTAACGGGAGGGCCCTACGAGCAGTACTTC.